This T cell receptor beta chain was documented in a study of T cell responses to AZD1222 COVID-19 vaccine. Overall study results and limits: Clonal diversity may have been underestimated, and the donors were mostly white British, with more females than males.

Comments on this clone: Its antigen is currently unknown.

Trimming pared 4 bases from V and 1 base from J, leaving 19 bases between. CDR1 MNHEY and CDR2 SVGEGT come from the germline V gene. This CDR3 region has 17 residues. Data came from immunoSEQ multiplex PCR; TCRdb stores just in-frame clones and leaves some out. The repertoire consists of some 150,000 clones, with more than 75% occurring once and the leading ten covering roughly 10%. This sequence was found in an adult who received the AZD1222 COVID-19 vaccine. This sample comprised peripheral blood, obtained 28 days after the second AZD1222 dose. The rearrangement uses TRBV6-2 or TRBV6-3 and TRBJ2-5; D is perhaps TRBD1 or TRBD2 (5 bases each). The CDR3 coding sequence is TGTGCCAGCAGTTCTTTTTGGTTCGGGGACGGCCAAGAGACCCAGTACTTC. Its protein is CASSSFWFGDGQETQYF.